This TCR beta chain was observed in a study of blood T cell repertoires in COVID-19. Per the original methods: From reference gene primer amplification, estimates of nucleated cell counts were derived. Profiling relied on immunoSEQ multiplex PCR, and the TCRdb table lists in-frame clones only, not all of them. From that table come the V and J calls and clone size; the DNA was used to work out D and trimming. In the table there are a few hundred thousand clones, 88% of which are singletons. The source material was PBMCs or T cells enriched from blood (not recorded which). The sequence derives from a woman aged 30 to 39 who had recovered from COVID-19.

The CDR3 region has the DNA TGTGCCAGCAGTGTATTGGCCGGGGGTGCGGACGAGCAGTACTTC. Its translation is CASSVLAGGADEQYF. The rearrangement joins TRBV28 to TRBJ2-7, with a possible D match to TRBD2 (6 bases). The germline V gene has CDR1 MDHEN and CDR2 SYDVKM. The CDR3 length is 15 residues. The germline V and J ends were trimmed by 5 bases and 5 bases, with 19 bases remaining between them. The entire variable domain, with the rest obtained from reference TRBV28 and TRBJ2-7, is as follows: DVKVTQSSRYLVKRTGEKVFLECVQDMDHENMFWYRQDPGLGLRLIYFSYDVKMKEKGDIPEGYSVSREKKERFSLILESASTNQTSMYLCASSVLAGGADEQYFGPGTRLTVT.